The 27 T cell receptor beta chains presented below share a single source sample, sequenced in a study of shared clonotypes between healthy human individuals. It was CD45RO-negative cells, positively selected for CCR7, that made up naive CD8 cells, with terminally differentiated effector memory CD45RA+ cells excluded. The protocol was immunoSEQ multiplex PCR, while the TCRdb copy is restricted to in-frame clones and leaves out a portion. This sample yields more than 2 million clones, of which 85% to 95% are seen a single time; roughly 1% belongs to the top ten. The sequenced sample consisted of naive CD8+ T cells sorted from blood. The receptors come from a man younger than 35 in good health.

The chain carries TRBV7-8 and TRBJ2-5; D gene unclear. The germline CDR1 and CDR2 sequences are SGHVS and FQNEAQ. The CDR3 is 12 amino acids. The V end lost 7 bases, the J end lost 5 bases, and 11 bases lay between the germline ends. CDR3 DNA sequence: TGTGCCAGCACCGTTCAACGGGAGACCCAGTACTTC. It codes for CASTVQRETQYF.

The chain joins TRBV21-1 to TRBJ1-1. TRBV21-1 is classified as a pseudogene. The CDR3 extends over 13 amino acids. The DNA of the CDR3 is TGTGCCAGCAGCAAAGGGAGTAGGGCAACGGCTTTCTTT. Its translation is CASSKGSRATAFF.

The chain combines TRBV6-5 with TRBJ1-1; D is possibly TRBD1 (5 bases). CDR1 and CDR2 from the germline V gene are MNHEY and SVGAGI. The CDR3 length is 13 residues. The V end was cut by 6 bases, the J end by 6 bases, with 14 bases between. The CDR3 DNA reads TGTGCCAGCAGGTTCCAGGAGGGGCCTGAAGCTTTCTTT. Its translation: CASRFQEGPEAFF.

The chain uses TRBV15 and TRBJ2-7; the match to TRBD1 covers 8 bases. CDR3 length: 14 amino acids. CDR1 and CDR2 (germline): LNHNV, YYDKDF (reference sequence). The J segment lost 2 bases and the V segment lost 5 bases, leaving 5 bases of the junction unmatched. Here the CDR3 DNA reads TGTGCCACCAGCGGACAGGGAGGAGCCTACGAGCAGTACTTC. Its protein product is CATSGQGGAYEQYF. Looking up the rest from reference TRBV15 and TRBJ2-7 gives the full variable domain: DAMVIQNPRYQVTQFGKPVTLSCSQTLNHNVMYWYQQKSSQAPKLLFHYYDKDFNNEADTPDNFQSRRPNTSFCFLDIRSPGLGDTAMYLCATSGQGGAYEQYFGPGTRLTVT.

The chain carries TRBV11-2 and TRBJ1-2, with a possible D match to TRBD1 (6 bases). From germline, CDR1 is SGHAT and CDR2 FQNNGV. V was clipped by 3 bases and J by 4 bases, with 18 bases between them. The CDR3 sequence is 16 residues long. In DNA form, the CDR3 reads TGTGCCAGCAGCTTGGGCGCAGGGGCGTCTTCCTATGGCTACACCTTC. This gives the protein CASSLGAGASSYGYTF.

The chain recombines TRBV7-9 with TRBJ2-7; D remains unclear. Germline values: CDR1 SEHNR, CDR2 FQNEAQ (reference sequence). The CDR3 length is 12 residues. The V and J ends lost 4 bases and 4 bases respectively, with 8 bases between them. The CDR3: CASSYSGYEQYF. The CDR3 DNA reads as TGTGCCAGCAGCTATTCGGGTTACGAGCAGTACTTC.

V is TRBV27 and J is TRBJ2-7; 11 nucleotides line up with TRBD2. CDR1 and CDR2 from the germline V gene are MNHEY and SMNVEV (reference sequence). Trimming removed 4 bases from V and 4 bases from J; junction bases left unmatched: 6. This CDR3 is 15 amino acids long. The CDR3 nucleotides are TGTGCCAGCAGTTATGCGACTAGCGGGACGTACGAGCAGTACTTC. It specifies CASSYATSGTYEQYF.

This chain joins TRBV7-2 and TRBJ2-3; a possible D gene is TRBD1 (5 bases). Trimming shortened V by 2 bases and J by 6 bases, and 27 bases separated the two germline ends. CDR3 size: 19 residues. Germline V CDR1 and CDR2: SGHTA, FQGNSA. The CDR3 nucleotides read TGTGCCAGCAGCTTATCTCCCGTCCGTGGGGCCATTAAACGGGATACGCAGTATTTT. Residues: CASSLSPVRGAIKRDTQYF.

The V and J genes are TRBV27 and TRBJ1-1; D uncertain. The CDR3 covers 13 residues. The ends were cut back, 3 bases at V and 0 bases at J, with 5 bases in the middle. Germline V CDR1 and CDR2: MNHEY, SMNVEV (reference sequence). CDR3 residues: CASSFSMNTEAFF. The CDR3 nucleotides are TGTGCCAGCAGTTTTTCCATGAACACTGAAGCTTTCTTT.

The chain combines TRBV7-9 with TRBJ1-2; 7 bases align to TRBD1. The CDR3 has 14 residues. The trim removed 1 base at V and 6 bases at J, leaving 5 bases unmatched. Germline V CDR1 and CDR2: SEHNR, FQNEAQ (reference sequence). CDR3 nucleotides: TGTGCCAGCAGCTTAGGGGGGACAGTAAATGGCTACACCTTC. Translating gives CASSLGGTVNGYTF.

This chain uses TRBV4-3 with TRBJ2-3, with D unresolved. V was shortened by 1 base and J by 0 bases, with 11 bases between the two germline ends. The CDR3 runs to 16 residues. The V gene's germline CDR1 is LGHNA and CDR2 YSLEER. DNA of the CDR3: TGCGCCAGCAGCCAAGCCACGGTCCCTAGCACAGATACGCAGTATTTT. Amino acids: CASSQATVPSTDTQYF.

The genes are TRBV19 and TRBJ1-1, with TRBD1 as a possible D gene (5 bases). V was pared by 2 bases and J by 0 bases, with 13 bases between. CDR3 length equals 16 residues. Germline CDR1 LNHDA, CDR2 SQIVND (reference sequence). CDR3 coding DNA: TGTGCCAGTAGTATACTATGGGGCCAGGTGAACACTGAAGCTTTCTTT. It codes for CASSILWGQVNTEAFF.

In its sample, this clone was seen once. The CDR3 region is CASTSRAGGVTEAFF. CDR3 DNA: TGTGCCAGCACCTCCCGTGCAGGCGGGGTGACTGAAGCTTTCTTT. The gene calls are TRBV27 and TRBJ1-1; D gene uncertain. The length of the CDR3 is 15 residues. V lost 7 bases and J 5 bases, leaving 20 bases between the germline ends. Germline CDR1 MNHEY, CDR2 SMNVEV (reference sequence).

As DNA, the CDR3 is TGTGCCAGCAGTGACCGGGCAGGGAGAGGCTATGGCTACACCTTC. The encoded protein is CASSDRAGRGYGYTF. This chain uses TRBV6-4 with TRBJ1-2, with a tentative D call TRBD1 (5 bases). In germline, CDR1 is MRHNA, CDR2 SNTAGT. With 2 bases removed from V and 4 bases from J, the gap between germline ends came to 14 bases. The CDR3 has 15 residues.

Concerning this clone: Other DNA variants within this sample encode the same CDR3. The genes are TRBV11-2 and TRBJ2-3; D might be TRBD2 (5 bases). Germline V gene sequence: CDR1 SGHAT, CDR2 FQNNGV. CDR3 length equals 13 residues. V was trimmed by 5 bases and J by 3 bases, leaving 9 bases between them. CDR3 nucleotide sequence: TGTGCCAGCAGCAGTCCGGGGACAGATACGCAGTATTTT. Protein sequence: CASSSPGTDTQYF.

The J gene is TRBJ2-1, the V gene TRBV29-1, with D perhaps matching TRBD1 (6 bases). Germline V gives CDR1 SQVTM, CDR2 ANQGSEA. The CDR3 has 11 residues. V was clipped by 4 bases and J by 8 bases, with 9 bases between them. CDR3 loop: CSVVGGDEQFF. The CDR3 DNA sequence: TGCAGCGTTGTTGGGGGCGATGAGCAGTTCTTC.

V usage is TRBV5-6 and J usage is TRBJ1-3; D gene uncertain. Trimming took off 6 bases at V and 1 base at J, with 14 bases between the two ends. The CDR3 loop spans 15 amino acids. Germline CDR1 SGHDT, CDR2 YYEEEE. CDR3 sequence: CASKYEGGSGNTIYF. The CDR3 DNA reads TGTGCCAGCAAGTATGAGGGAGGGTCTGGAAACACCATATATTTT.

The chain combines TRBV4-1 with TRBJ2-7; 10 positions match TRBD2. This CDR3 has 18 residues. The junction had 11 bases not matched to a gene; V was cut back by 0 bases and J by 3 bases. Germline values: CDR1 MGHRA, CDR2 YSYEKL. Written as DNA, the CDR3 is TGCGCCAGCAGCCAAGAGCCCAGCGGGGGGGCAGCTAACTACGAGCAGTACTTC. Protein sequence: CASSQEPSGGAANYEQYF.

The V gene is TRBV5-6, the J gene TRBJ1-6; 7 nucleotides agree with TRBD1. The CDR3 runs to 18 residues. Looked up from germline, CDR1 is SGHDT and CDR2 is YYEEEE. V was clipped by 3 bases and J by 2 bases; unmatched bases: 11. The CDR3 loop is CASSWGARDSTYNSPLHF. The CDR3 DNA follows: TGTGCCAGCAGCTGGGGGGCCCGGGACAGTACCTATAATTCACCCCTCCACTTT.

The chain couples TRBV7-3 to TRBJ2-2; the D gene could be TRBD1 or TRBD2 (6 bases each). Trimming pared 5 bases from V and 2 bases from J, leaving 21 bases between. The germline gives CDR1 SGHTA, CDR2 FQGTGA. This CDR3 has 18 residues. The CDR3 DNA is TGTGCCAGCAGCCCGGAGGGACATTTGACAGATAACACCGGGGAGCTGTTTTTT. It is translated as CASSPEGHLTDNTGELFF.

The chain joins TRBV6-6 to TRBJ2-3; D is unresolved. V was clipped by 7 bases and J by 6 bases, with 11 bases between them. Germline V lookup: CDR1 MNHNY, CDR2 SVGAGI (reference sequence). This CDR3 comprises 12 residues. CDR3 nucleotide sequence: TGTGCCAGCACCCTACCCGGCGATACGCAGTATTTT. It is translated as CASTLPGDTQYF.

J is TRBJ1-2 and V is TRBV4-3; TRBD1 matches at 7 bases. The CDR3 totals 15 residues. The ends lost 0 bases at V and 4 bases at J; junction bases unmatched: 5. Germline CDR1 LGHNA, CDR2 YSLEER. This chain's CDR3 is CASSQEIGGLYGYTF. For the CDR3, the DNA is TGCGCCAGCAGCCAAGAGATAGGGGGCCTCTATGGCTACACCTTC.

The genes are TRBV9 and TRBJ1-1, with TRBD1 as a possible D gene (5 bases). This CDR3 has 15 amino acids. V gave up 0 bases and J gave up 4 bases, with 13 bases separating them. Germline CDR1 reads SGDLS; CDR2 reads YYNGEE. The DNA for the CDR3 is TGTGCCAGCAGCGTAGACGGGGCAGGGCGCACTGAAGCTTTCTTT. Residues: CASSVDGAGRTEAFF.

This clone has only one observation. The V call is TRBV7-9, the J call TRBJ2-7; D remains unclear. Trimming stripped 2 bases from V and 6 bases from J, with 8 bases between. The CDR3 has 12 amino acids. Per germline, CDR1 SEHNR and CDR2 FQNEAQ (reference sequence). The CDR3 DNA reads TGTGCCAGCAGCTTAAATAGTGGCGAGCAGTACTTC. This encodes CASSLNSGEQYF. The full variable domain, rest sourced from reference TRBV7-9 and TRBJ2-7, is DTGVSQNPRHKITKRGQNVTFRCDPISEHNRLYWYRQTLGQGPEFLTYFQNEAQLEKSRLLSDRFSAERPKGSFSTLEIQRTEQGDSAMYLCASSLNSGEQYFGPGTRLTVT.

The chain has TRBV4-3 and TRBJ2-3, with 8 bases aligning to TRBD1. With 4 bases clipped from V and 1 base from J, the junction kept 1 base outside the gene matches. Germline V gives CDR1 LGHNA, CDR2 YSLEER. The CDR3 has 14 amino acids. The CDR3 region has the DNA TGCGCCAGCAGCCCGGACAGGGGCACAGATACGCAGTATTTT. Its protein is CASSPDRGTDTQYF.

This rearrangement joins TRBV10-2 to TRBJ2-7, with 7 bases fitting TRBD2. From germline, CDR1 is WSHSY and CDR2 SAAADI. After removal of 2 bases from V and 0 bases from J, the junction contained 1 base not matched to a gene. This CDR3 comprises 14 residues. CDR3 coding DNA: TGCGCCAGCAGTGAGAGACTAGCCTCCTACGAGCAGTACTTC. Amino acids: CASSERLASYEQYF.

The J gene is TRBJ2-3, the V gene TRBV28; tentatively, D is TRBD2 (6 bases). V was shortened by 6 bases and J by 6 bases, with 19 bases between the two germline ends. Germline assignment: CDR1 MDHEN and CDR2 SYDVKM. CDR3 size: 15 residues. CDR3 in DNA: TGTGCCAGCAGCCCTCGGGAGCAGGGTTGGGATACGCAGTATTTT. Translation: CASSPREQGWDTQYF.